This T cell receptor (beta chain) was obtained from a study of CD8+ T cells in alopecia areata. Investigators isolated RNA and reverse transcribed it into cDNA to act as the sequencing template. This table comes from immunoSEQ multiplex PCR, and its TCRdb copy is limited to in-frame clones, with some not included. Of approximately 150,000 clones listed, 67% were seen once; the top ten hold about an eighth. Germline values: CDR1 LNHDA, CDR2 SQIVND (reference sequence). V was pared by 5 bases and J by 2 bases, with 10 bases between. The CDR3 loop spans 13 amino acids. The rearrangement joins TRBV19 to TRBJ2-7; D is perhaps TRBD1 (5 bases). The starting material was CD8+ T cells sorted from blood, obtained at week 0. This receptor was obtained from a human donor with alopecia areata. DNA of the CDR3: TGTGCCAGTAGTGTCGCAGGGACCTACGAGCAGTACTTC. Its translation is CASSVAGTYEQYF.